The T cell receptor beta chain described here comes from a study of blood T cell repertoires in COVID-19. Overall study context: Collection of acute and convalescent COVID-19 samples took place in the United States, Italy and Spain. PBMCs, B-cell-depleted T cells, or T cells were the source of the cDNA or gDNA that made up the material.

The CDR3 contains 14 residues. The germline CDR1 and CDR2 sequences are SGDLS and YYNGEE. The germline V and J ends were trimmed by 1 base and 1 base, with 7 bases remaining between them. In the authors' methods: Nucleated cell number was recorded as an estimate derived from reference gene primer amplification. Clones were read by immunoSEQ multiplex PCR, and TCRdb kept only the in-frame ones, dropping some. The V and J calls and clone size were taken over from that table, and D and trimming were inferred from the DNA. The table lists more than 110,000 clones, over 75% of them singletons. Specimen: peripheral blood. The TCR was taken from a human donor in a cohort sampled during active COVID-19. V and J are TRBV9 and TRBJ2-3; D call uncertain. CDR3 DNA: TGTGCCAGCAGCGTATATTATGGCACAGATACGCAGTATTTT. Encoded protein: CASSVYYGTDTQYF. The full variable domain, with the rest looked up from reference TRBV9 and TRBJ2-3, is DSGVTQTPKHLITATGQRVTLRCSPRSGDLSVYWYQQSLDQGLQFLIQYYNGEERAKGNILERFSAQQFPDLHSELNLSSLELGDSALYFCASSVYYGTDTQYFGPGTRLTVL.